This is a list of T cell receptor beta chains from one sample in a study of blood T cell repertoires in COVID-19. Sequenced by immunoSEQ multiplex PCR; TCRdb stores in-frame clones only, minus some. The table includes about 240,000 clones, about 82% detected once. The source material was peripheral blood. The source is a man older than 75 with acute or convalescent COVID-19. The CDR3 runs from the conserved cysteine through the conserved F or W. D genes are given only for firm matches. Clone size is not always given. Where it is, it says once, few, many or a class for expanded clones.

V gene	J gene	D gene	clone size	CDR3 DNA	CDR3 protein
TRBV12-1	TRBJ1-2	NA	NA	TGTGCCAGCAGCACCCTGTGGGGCCCCTCCTATGGCTACACCTTC	CASSTLWGPSYGYTF
TRBV15	TRBJ2-1	TRBD2	NA	TGTGCCACCAGCCCTAGACTAGCGGGGGACAATGAGCAGTTCTTC	CATSPRLAGDNEQFF
TRBV15	TRBJ1-2	NA	NA	TGTGCCACCAGCAGAGGCCAGGGATCGGCTAACTATGGCTACACCTTC	CATSRGQGSANYGYTF
TRBV3-1/TRBV3-2	TRBJ1-2	TRBD1	NA	TGTGCCAGCAGCCAAGAGGCAGGGGGAGGCTACACCTTC	CASSQEAGGGYTF
TRBV7-8	TRBJ2-7	TRBD1	NA	TGTGCCAGCAGCTCAACAGGGGTGGGCTACGAGCAGTACTTC	CASSSTGVGYEQYF
TRBV28	TRBJ1-3	NA	few	TGTGCCAGCAGCCCAGCACAGGGATTCTCTGGAAACACCATATATTTT	CASSPAQGFSGNTIYF
TRBV5-1	TRBJ2-1	TRBD2	once	TGCGCCAGCAGCGCTAGTCGGACTAGCGGCGGTCATGAGCAGTTCTTC	CASSASRTSGGHEQFF
TRBV2	TRBJ1-5	NA	NA	TGTGCCAGCACCCAAGGGATACTACAGGGAAATCAGCCCCAGCATTTT	CASTQGILQGNQPQHF
TRBV6-6	TRBJ1-4	NA	few	TGTGCCAGCAGGCAGACTGGAAAACTGTTTTTT	CASRQTGKLFF
TRBV12-3/TRBV12-4	TRBJ2-7	NA	few	TGTGCCAGCAGTCAGTCCTACGAGCAGTACTTC	CASSQSYEQYF
TRBV18	TRBJ2-4	NA	NA	TGTGCCAGCTCACAAGTCAGGGCCAAAAACATTCAGTACTTC	CASSQVRAKNIQYF
TRBV19	TRBJ2-1	NA	NA	TGTGCCAGTAGTATAACCCAGGGCACCGATGAGCAGTTCTTC	CASSITQGTDEQFF
TRBV11-3	TRBJ2-2	NA	NA	TGTGCCAGCAGCTCGAGAAGTTCCAGGACCGGGGAGCTGTTTTTT	CASSSRSSRTGELFF
TRBV10-3	TRBJ2-1	NA	NA	TGTGCCATCAGCCAATTGGAGGGAGTCGGAGCTGAGCAGTTCTTC	CAISQLEGVGAEQFF
TRBV9	TRBJ2-1	TRBD2	NA	TGTGCCAGCAGCGCCCTAGCGGGGGACTACAATGAGCAGTTCTTC	CASSALAGDYNEQFF
TRBV28	TRBJ2-1	TRBD2	NA	TGTGCCAGCATAGCGGGGGGTTCCTACAATGAGCAGTTCTTC	CASIAGGSYNEQFF
TRBV27	TRBJ1-6	NA	once	TGTGCCAGCAGTTTCGGGAAATCGAAGAATTCACCCCTCCACTTT	CASSFGKSKNSPLHF
TRBV7-2	TRBJ1-6	TRBD1	once	TGTGCCAGCAGCCGGGGGACAGTGGAAAATTCACCCCTCCACTTT	CASSRGTVENSPLHF
TRBV7-7	TRBJ2-2	TRBD2	NA	TGTGCTAGCAGCCCACCGGGCGGGAGATCTACCGGGGAGCTGTTTTTT	CASSPPGGRSTGELFF
TRBV11-2	TRBJ2-7	NA	NA	TGTGCCAGCAGCCTCCGGACCCTAACGGGGGAGCAGTACTTC	CASSLRTLTGEQYF
TRBV6-5	TRBJ1-4	NA	NA	TGTGCCACGTCGCGGGGCAGCGGTGAAAAACTGTTTTTT	CATSRGSGEKLFF
TRBV6-5	TRBJ2-1	NA	NA	TGTGCCAGCAGTTACTCGACCAGGTCCCTTGGGAATGAGCAGTTCTTC	CASSYSTRSLGNEQFF
TRBV7-2	TRBJ1-5	NA	few	TGTGCCAGCAGCTTAATTACGGGGGGCCTTCTCAAAAATCAGCCCCAGCATTTT	CASSLITGGLLKNQPQHF
TRBV19	TRBJ1-2	NA	NA	TGTGCCAGTAGTATTGGGGGCAGCTATGGCTACACCTTC	CASSIGGSYGYTF
TRBV19	TRBJ1-5	NA	NA	TGTGCCAGTAGTGCCCAAGTCCCTACGACACAGCCCCAGCATTTT	CASSAQVPTTQPQHF
TRBV3-1/TRBV3-2	TRBJ1-6	NA	NA	TGTGCCAGCAGCCAAGTCCAGGGTAATTCACCCCTCCACTTT	CASSQVQGNSPLHF
TRBV11-3	TRBJ2-1	NA	NA	TGTGCCAGCAGTTCACTTGCATACAATGAGCAGTTCTTC	CASSSLAYNEQFF
TRBV28	TRBJ2-7	TRBD1	NA	TGTGCCAGCAGTCCAGGGGGTCCTAGCTCCTACGAGCAGTACTTC	CASSPGGPSSYEQYF
TRBV7-6	TRBJ2-5	TRBD2	NA	TGTGCCAGCAGCTTAGCGGGTACGGGGACTATCCCGGAGACCCAGTACTTC	CASSLAGTGTIPETQYF
TRBV14	TRBJ2-7	NA	NA	TGTGCCAGCAGCCGCGGCTACGAGCAGTACTTC	CASSRGYEQYF
TRBV3-1/TRBV3-2	TRBJ1-2	TRBD1	NA	TGTGCCAGCAGCCCCGGGACAGGGGGATATGGCTACACCTTC	CASSPGTGGYGYTF
TRBV28	TRBJ2-6	TRBD1	NA	TGTGCCAGCAGTTTAGAGGGACAGGGCGACTCTGGGGCCAACGTCCTGACTTTC	CASSLEGQGDSGANVLTF
TRBV11-2	TRBJ2-7	TRBD1	few	TGTGCCAGCAGGGGCCGGACAGGGGGCCCCTACGAGCAGTACTTC	CASRGRTGGPYEQYF
TRBV19	TRBJ2-3	TRBD1	NA	TGTGCCACCTCGACAGGGATCCCCACAGATACGCAGTATTTT	CATSTGIPTDTQYF
TRBV3-1/TRBV3-2	TRBJ1-2	TRBD1	NA	TGTGCCAGCACCGCAGGGGGCGTGGGTGACTATGGCTACACCTTC	CASTAGGVGDYGYTF
TRBV2	TRBJ1-2	NA	NA	TGTGCCAGCAGGGCCTCGGGTAATGGCTACACCTTC	CASRASGNGYTF
TRBV28	TRBJ1-4	TRBD1	NA	TGTGCCAGCAGTTACCCCGGGACAGGGGGCGAAAAACTGTTTTTT	CASSYPGTGGEKLFF
TRBV24-1	TRBJ2-6	NA	NA	TGTGCCACCAGTGACCCGGGAAACGAAGTGGACTCTGGGGCCAACGTCCTGACTTTC	CATSDPGNEVDSGANVLTF
TRBV27	TRBJ2-1	NA	NA	TGTGCCAGCAGTTTAACGAGCGGTAGATTCAATGAGCAGTTCTTC	CASSLTSGRFNEQFF
TRBV6-5	TRBJ1-1	TRBD1	NA	TGTGCCAGCAGTCGCGGACAGGGACAGGCTTTCTTT	CASSRGQGQAFF
TRBV9	TRBJ2-3	NA	NA	TGTGCCAGCAGCGTAGTGACGGGGAGCCCCGCTCTGGATACGCAGTATTTT	CASSVVTGSPALDTQYF
TRBV21-1	TRBJ1-5	NA	NA	TGTGCCAGCAGCAACAGGGGTTTATGGCCCCAGCATTTT	CASSNRGLWPQHF
TRBV5-1	TRBJ2-3	TRBD2	NA	TGCGCCAGCAGCATAGGACTAGCGGGAGAATTAGATACGCAGTATTTT	CASSIGLAGELDTQYF
TRBV5-8	TRBJ1-2	TRBD1	NA	TGTGCCAGCAGCTTACGGGGGCGACAGGGAGACTATGGCTACACCTTC	CASSLRGRQGDYGYTF
TRBV27	TRBJ1-2	NA	NA	TGTGCCAGCAGTTCCAACTCCGGGACACATGGCTACACCTTC	CASSSNSGTHGYTF
TRBV6-5	TRBJ2-2	NA	NA	TGTGCCAGCAGTCTTAGGGGGGGGGAGCTGTTTTTT	CASSLRGGELFF
TRBV5-1	TRBJ1-2	TRBD1	NA	TGCGCCAGCAGCTCTATAAATTGGGACAGCACCGCCACCTTC	CASSSINWDSTATF
TRBV6-1	TRBJ2-3	TRBD2	NA	TGTGCCAGCAGTGAAAGGGTTAGCGGGGTGCGGGATACGCAGTATTTT	CASSERVSGVRDTQYF
TRBV4-3	TRBJ1-5	NA	NA	TGCGCCAGCAGCCAAGAAATTACAGGAAATCAGCCCCAGCATTTT	CASSQEITGNQPQHF
TRBV5-4	TRBJ1-4	NA	NA	TGTGCCAGCAGATCGGAGGGGGGGTATGAAAAACTGTTTTTT	CASRSEGGYEKLFF
TRBV9	TRBJ2-6	TRBD1	NA	TGTGCCAGCGGGCGACAGGGGGCTTCAATTGCGGATGGGGCCAACGTCCTGACTTTC	CASGRQGASIADGANVLTF
TRBV19	TRBJ1-5	NA	NA	TGTGCCAGTAGGCGGACAAGGGATAGCAATCAGCCCCAGCATTTT	CASRRTRDSNQPQHF
TRBV25-1	TRBJ1-2	NA	NA	TGTGCCAGCAGTTGGGCGGGGGGCGGTGGCTACACCTTC	CASSWAGGGGYTF
TRBV6-5	TRBJ1-2	NA	NA	TGTGCCAGCAGCCGACACCCTAACTATGGCTACACCTTC	CASSRHPNYGYTF